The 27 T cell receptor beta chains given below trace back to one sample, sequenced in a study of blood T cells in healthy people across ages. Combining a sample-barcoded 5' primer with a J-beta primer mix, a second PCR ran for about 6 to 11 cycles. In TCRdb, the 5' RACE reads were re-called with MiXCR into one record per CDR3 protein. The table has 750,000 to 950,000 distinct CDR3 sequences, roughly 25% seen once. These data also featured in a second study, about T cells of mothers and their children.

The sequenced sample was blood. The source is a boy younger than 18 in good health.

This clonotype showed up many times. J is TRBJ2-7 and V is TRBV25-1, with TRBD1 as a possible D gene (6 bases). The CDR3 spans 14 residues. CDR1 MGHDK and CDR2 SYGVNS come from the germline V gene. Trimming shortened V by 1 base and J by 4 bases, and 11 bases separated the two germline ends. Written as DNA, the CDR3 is TGTGCCAGCAGTGAATCCCCGACAGGTTACGAGCAGTACTTC. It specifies CASSESPTGYEQYF.

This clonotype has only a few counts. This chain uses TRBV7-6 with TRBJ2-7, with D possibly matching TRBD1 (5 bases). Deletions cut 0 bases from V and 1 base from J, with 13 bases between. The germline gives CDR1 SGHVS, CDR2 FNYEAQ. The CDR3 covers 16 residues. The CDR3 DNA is TGTGCCAGCAGCTTAGCAGCTCAGGGCCGATCCTACGAGCAGTACTTC. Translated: CASSLAAQGRSYEQYF.

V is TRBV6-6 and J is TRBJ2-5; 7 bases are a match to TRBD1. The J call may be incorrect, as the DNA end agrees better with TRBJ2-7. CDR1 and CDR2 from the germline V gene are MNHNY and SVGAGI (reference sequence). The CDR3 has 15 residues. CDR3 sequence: CASSPQGSGTYEQYF. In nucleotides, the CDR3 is TGTGCCAGCAGTCCACAGGGGAGTGGGACCTACGAGCAGTACTTC.

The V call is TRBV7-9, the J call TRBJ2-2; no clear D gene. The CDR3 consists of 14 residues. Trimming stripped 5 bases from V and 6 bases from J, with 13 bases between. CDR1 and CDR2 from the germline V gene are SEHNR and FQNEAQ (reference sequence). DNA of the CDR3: TGTGCCAGCAGCCTCCCGGGTCTCTCCGGGGAGCTGTTTTTT. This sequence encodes CASSLPGLSGELFF.

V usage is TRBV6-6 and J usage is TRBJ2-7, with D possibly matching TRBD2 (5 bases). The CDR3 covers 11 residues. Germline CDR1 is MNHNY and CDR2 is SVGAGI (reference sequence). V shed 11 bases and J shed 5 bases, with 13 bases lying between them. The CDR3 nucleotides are TGTGCCTCCGGAGGAGTAGACGAGCAGTACTTC. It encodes CASGGVDEQYF.

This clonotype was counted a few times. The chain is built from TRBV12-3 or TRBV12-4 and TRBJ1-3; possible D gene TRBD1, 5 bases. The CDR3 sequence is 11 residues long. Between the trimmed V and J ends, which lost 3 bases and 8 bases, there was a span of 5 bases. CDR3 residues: CASSLGDTIYF. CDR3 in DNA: TGTGCCAGCAGTTTGGGGGACACCATATATTTT.

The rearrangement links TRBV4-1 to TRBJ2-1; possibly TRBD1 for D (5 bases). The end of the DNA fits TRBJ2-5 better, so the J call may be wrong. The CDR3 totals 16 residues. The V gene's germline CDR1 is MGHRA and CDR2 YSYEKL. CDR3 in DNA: TGCGCCAGCAGCCAAGCTTCGCAGGGTGGAGCCGGGACCCAGTACTTC. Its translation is CASSQASQGGAGTQYF.

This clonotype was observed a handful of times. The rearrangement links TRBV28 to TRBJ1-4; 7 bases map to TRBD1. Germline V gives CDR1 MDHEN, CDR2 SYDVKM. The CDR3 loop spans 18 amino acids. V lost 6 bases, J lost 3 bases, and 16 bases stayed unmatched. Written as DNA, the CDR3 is TGTGCCAGCAGCCTTCCCTTTGGACAGGTGACTTCTAATGAAAAACTGTTTTTT. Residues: CASSLPFGQVTSNEKLFF.

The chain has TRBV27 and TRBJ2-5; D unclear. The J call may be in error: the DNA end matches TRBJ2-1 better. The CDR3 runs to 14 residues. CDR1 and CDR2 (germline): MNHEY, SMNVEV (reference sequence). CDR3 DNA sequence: TGTGCCAGCACCGTACTGGGATCGTACAATGAGCAGTTCTTC. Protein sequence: CASTVLGSYNEQFF.

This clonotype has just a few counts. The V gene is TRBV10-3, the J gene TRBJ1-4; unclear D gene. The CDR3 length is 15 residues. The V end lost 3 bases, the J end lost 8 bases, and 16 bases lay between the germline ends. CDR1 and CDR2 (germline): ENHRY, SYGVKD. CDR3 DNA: TGTGCCATCAGTGACCAAGGGTTACAAAAAGAAAAACTGTTTTTT. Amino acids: CAISDQGLQKEKLFF.

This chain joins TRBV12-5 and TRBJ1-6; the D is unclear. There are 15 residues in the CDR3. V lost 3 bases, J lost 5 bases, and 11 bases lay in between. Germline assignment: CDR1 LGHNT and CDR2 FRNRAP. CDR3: CASGFITADNSPLHF. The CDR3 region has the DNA TGTGCTAGTGGTTTTATCACTGCCGATAATTCACCCCTCCACTTT.

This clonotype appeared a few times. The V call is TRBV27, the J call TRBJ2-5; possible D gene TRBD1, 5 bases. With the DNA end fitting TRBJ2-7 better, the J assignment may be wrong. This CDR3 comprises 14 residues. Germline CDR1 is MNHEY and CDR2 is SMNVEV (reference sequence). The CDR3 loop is CASSKRQTPYEQYF. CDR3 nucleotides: TGTGCCAGCAGTAAACGACAGACCCCCTACGAGCAGTACTTC.

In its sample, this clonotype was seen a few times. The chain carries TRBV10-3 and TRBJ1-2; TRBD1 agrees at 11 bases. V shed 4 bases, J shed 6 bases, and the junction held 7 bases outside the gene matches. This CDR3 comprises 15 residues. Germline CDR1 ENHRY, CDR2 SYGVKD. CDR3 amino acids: CAISGGQGGANGYTF. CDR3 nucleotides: TGTGCCATCAGTGGGGGACAGGGGGGAGCGAATGGCTACACCTTC.

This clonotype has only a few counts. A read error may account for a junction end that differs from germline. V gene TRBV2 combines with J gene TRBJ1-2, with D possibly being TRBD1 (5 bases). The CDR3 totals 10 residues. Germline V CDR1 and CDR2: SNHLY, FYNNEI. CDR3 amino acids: CASTEGTTYF. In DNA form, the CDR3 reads TGTGCCAGCACTGAAGGGACGACCTACTTC.

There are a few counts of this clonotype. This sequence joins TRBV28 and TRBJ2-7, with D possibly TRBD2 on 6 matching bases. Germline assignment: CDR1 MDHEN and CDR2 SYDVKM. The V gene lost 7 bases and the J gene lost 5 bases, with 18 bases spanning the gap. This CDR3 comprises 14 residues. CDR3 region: CASTPPGGIDEQYF. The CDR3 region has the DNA TGTGCCAGCACCCCTCCCGGAGGGATCGACGAGCAGTACTTC.

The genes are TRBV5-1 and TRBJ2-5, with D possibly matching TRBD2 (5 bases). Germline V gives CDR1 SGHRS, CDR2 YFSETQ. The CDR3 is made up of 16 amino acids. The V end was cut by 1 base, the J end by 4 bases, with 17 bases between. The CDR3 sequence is CASSLTSSRAGETQYF. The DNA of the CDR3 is TGCGCCAGCAGCTTGACCAGCTCTCGGGCGGGAGAGACCCAGTACTTC.

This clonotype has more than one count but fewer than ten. The CDR3 sequence is CASSFPGPPETQYF. The CDR3 DNA sequence: TGTGCCAGCAGTTTCCCGGGACCCCCAGAGACCCAGTACTTC. This chain uses TRBV6-5 with TRBJ2-5, with D perhaps matching TRBD1 or TRBD2 (5 bases each). CDR3 size: 14 residues. The V end was cut by 4 bases, the J end by 4 bases, with 13 bases between. Germline values: CDR1 MNHEY, CDR2 SVGAGI.

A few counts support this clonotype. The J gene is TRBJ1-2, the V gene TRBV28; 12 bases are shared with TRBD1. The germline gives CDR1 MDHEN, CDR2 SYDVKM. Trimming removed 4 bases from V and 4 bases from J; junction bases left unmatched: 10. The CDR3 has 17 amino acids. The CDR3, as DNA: TGTGCCAGCAGTTCCCCGGGACAGGGGGCATGGAGCTATGGCTACACCTTC. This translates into CASSSPGQGAWSYGYTF.

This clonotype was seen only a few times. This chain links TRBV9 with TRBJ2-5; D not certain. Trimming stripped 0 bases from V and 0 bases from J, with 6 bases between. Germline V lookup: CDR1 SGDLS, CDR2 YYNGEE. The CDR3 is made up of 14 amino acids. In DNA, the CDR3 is TGTGCCAGCAGCGTAGTGGGCGACCAAGAGACCCAGTACTTC. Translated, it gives CASSVVGDQETQYF.

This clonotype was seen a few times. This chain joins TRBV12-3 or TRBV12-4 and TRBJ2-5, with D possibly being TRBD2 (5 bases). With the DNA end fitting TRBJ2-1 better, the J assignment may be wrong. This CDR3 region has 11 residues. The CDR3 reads CASRLLGEQFF. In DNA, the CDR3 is TGTGCCAGCAGACTACTAGGCGAGCAGTTCTTC.

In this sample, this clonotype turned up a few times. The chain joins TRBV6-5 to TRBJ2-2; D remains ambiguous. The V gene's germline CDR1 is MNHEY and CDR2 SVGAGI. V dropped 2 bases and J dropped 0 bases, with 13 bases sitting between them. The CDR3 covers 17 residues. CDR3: CASSYLPDTANTGELFF. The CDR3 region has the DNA TGTGCCAGCAGTTACCTCCCCGATACAGCGAACACCGGGGAGCTGTTTTTT.

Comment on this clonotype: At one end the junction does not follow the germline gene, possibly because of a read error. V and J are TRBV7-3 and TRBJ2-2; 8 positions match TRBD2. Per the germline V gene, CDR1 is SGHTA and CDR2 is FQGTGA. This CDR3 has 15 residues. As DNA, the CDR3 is TGTGCCAGCAGCTTACAAACTAGCGGCCCCGGGGGGCTGTTTTTT. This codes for CASSLQTSGPGGLFF.

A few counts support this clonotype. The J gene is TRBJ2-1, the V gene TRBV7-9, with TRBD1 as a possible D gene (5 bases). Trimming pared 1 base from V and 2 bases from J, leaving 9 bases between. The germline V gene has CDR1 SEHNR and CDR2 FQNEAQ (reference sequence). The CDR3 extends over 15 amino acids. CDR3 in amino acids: CASSLGPGTYNEQFF. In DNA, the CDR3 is TGTGCCAGCAGCTTAGGGCCAGGGACCTACAATGAGCAGTTCTTC. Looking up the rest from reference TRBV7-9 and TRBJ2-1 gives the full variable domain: DTGVSQNPRHKITKRGQNVTFRCDPISEHNRLYWYRQTLGQGPEFLTYFQNEAQLEKSRLLSDRFSAERPKGSFSTLEIQRTEQGDSAMYLCASSLGPGTYNEQFFGPGTRLTVL.

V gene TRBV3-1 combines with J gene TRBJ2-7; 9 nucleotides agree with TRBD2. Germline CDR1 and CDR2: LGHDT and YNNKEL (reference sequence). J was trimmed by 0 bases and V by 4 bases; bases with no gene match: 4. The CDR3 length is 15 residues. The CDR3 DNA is TGTGCCAGCAGCCTCGGACTAGCGTTCTCCTACGAGCAGTACTTC. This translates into CASSLGLAFSYEQYF.

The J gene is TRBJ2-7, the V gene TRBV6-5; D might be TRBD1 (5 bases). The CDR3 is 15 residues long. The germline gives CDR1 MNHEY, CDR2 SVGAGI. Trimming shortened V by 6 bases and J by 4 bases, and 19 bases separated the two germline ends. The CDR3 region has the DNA TGTGCCAGCAGCCGAGACAGCTCGCTGTTGTACGAGCAGTACTTC. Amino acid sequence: CASSRDSSLLYEQYF.

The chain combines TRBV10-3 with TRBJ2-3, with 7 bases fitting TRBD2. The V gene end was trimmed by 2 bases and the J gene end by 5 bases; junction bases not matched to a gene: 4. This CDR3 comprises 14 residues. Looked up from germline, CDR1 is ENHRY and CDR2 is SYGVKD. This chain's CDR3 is CAISEQGGEDTQYF. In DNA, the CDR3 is TGTGCCATCAGTGAGCAGGGAGGGGAAGATACGCAGTATTTT.

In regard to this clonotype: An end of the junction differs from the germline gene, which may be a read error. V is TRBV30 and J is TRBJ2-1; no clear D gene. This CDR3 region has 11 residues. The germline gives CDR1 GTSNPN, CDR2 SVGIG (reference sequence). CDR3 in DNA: TGTGCCTGGAGTGTAGAGCTTGAGCAGTCCTTC. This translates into CAWSVELEQSF. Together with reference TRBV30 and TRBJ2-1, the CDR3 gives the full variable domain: SQTIHQWPATLVQPVGSPLSLECTVEGTSNPNLYWYRQAAGRGLQLLFYSVGIGQISSEVPQNLSASRPQDRQFILSSKKLLLSDSGFYLCAWSVELEQSFGPGTRLTVL.